These 20 T cell receptor beta chains share one sample of origin, sequenced in a study of Siglec-9 on CD8 T cells in melanoma. This table comes from immunoSEQ multiplex PCR, and its TCRdb copy is limited to in-frame clones, with some not included. The sample lists about 36,000 clones; 80% to 85% were seen once. Sequences were obtained from Siglec-9- CD8+ T cells sorted from blood. The origin of the receptors is a human donor in good health.

V is TRBV4-1 and J is TRBJ1-2; TRBD1 aligns across 7 bases. Germline CDR1 and CDR2: MGHRA and YSYEKL. The length of the CDR3 is 16 residues. Losses at the gene ends were 0 bases for V and 4 bases for J; bases not matched to a gene: 8. Here the CDR3 DNA reads TGCGCCAGCAGCCAAGAGTTTGGGACAGTCAGCTATGGCTACACCTTC. Its translation: CASSQEFGTVSYGYTF.

In its sample, this clone was seen a few times. The chain links TRBV7-9 to TRBJ2-1; D is perhaps TRBD2 (6 bases). CDR1 and CDR2 from the germline V gene are SEHNR and FQNEAQ (reference sequence). The CDR3 covers 14 residues. V was pared by 4 bases and J by 5 bases, with 12 bases between. CDR3 in amino acids: CASSSGLGHNEQFF. The CDR3 DNA sequence: TGTGCCAGCAGCTCGGGACTGGGACACAATGAGCAGTTCTTC. The full variable domain, rest sourced from reference TRBV7-9 and TRBJ2-1, is DTGVSQNPRHKITKRGQNVTFRCDPISEHNRLYWYRQTLGQGPEFLTYFQNEAQLEKSRLLSDRFSAERPKGSFSTLEIQRTEQGDSAMYLCASSSGLGHNEQFFGPGTRLTVL.

The chain has TRBV12-5 and TRBJ2-2; 12 bases are a match to TRBD1. The V and J ends lost 3 bases and 1 base, in that order; junction bases with no gene match: 6. CDR3 length equals 18 residues. Germline V gives CDR1 LGHNT, CDR2 FRNRAP. The CDR3 coding sequence is TGTGCTAGTGGTTTTTGGGGACAGGGGGCTGTGAACACCGGGGAGCTGTTTTTT. Its protein product is CASGFWGQGAVNTGELFF.

This chain joins TRBV6-1 and TRBJ2-5, with a tentative D call TRBD1 (5 bases). TRBJ2-7 explains the end of the DNA better; the J call may be wrong. In germline, CDR1 is MNHNS, CDR2 SASEGT. CDR3 length equals 15 residues. This CDR3 reads CASSPRQSNFYEQYF. As DNA, the CDR3 is TGTGCCAGCAGTCCGCGACAGTCAAATTTCTACGAGCAGTACTTC.

This rearrangement joins TRBV13 to TRBJ2-7, with TRBD2 identical over 10 bases. This CDR3 spans 16 amino acids. V shed 5 bases, J shed 7 bases, and the junction held 14 bases outside the gene matches. The germline V gene encodes CDR1 PRHDT and CDR2 FYEKMQ (reference sequence). As DNA, the CDR3 is TGTGCCAGCAGCCCCGGTAGGGTAGCGGGAGGACAGGAGCAGTACTTC. As protein: CASSPGRVAGGQEQYF.

The chain joins TRBV28 to TRBJ2-1; TRBD2 matches at 11 bases. Germline CDR1 is MDHEN and CDR2 is SYDVKM. The length of the CDR3 is 15 residues. The V segment lost 4 bases and the J segment 6 bases; nucleotides outside the gene matches: 5. CDR3 region: CASSSSGTSGNEQFF. The CDR3 nucleotides read TGTGCCAGCAGTTCCTCCGGGACTAGCGGCAATGAGCAGTTCTTC.

The V gene is TRBV5-1, the J gene TRBJ2-3; the D gene is possibly TRBD2 (6 bases). This CDR3 has 15 amino acids. Germline CDR1 is SGHRS and CDR2 is YFSETQ. V was clipped by 0 bases and J by 1 base, with 9 bases between them. Here the CDR3 DNA reads TGCGCCAGCAGCTTGGCCAAGCGGGGCACAGATACGCAGTATTTT. Translation gives CASSLAKRGTDTQYF. The variable domain in full, completed from reference TRBV5-1 and TRBJ2-3, reads KAGVTQTPRYLIKTRGQQVTLSCSPISGHRSVSWYQQTPGQGLQFLFEYFSETQRNKGNFPGRFSGRQFSNSRSEMNVSTLELGDSALYLCASSLAKRGTDTQYFGPGTRLTVL.

This chain links TRBV6-6 with TRBJ1-4, with TRBD1 as a possible D gene (5 bases). Per germline, CDR1 MNHNY and CDR2 SVGAGI (reference sequence). The V end lost 4 bases, the J end lost 5 bases, and 11 bases lay between the germline ends. This CDR3 is built from 14 residues. The CDR3 region is CASSWGETNEKLFF. The CDR3 DNA follows: TGTGCCAGCAGTTGGGGGGAAACCAATGAAAAACTGTTTTTT.

The chain joins TRBV7-9 to TRBJ2-7; 7 bases fit TRBD1. The J segment lost 0 bases and the V segment lost 0 bases, leaving 5 bases of the junction unmatched. Germline lookup yields CDR1 SEHNR and CDR2 FQNEAQ (reference sequence). This CDR3 has 16 residues. The CDR3 protein is CASSLAYGTASYEQYF. Written as DNA, the CDR3 is TGTGCCAGCAGCTTAGCGTATGGGACAGCCTCCTACGAGCAGTACTTC.

The chain employs TRBV4-2 and TRBJ2-7, with 16 bases matching TRBD2. Germline V gives CDR1 LGHNA, CDR2 YNFKEQ. Germline trimming cut 0 bases from V and 3 bases from J; bases unmatched to any gene: 5. This CDR3 comprises 18 residues. The CDR3 bases are TGTGCCAGCAGCCAAGATGGGACTAGCGGGGGGGATGACTACGAGCAGTACTTC. Amino acids: CASSQDGTSGGDDYEQYF.

V is TRBV11-2 and J is TRBJ2-3; 13 bases are shared with TRBD2. This CDR3 contains 16 residues. The germline gives CDR1 SGHAT, CDR2 FQNNGV. Trimming at V came to 5 bases and at J to 4 bases, leaving 6 bases not matched to a gene. CDR3 coding DNA: TGTGCCAGCAGCGACGGACTAGCGGGAGCCCCAGATACGCAGTATTTT. It specifies CASSDGLAGAPDTQYF.

This chain joins TRBV19 and TRBJ1-1; D is ambiguous. The germline V and J ends were trimmed by 3 bases and 6 bases, with 17 bases remaining between them. Per the germline V gene, CDR1 is LNHDA and CDR2 is SQIVND (reference sequence). This CDR3 contains 15 residues. The CDR3 spells CASSIGSALFAEAFF. The CDR3 bases are TGTGCCAGTAGTATTGGATCTGCTCTGTTCGCTGAAGCTTTCTTT.

This rearrangement joins TRBV10-3 to TRBJ1-2; D call uncertain. CDR3 length: 12 amino acids. Germline assignment: CDR1 ENHRY and CDR2 SYGVKD. Trimming left V 6 bases short and J 3 bases short, with 8 bases between. CDR3 amino acids: CAIRAIDYGYTF. For the CDR3, the DNA is TGTGCCATCAGGGCGATAGACTATGGCTACACCTTC.

This clone has a handful of counts. This chain links TRBV27 with TRBJ1-2, with 10 nucleotides matching TRBD1. Looked up from germline, CDR1 is MNHEY and CDR2 is SMNVEV (reference sequence). This CDR3 is 13 amino acids long. The trim removed 9 bases at V and 7 bases at J, leaving 8 bases unmatched. The CDR3 DNA follows: TGTGCCAGTCAGTCGGGACAGGGGATTGGCTACACCTTC. Protein product: CASQSGQGIGYTF.

This chain links TRBV27 with TRBJ2-1; 9 nucleotides line up with TRBD2. V was pared by 2 bases and J by 9 bases, with 14 bases of the junction left unmatched. Germline loops: CDR1 MNHEY, CDR2 SMNVEV (reference sequence). The CDR3 extends over 17 amino acids. CDR3 in DNA: TGTGCCAGCAGTTTAAGGCGTGGGCTAGCGGGACTTGGTGAGCAGTTCTTC. It encodes CASSLRRGLAGLGEQFF.

This clone was detected once. The V and J genes are TRBV6-1 and TRBJ2-5; D is ambiguous. The V end was cut by 1 base, the J end by 3 bases, with 12 bases between. The germline CDR1 and CDR2 sequences are MNHNS and SASEGT. The CDR3 contains 15 residues. The CDR3 sequence: CASSEGTIKKETQYF. CDR3 DNA sequence: TGTGCCAGCAGTGAAGGGACCATAAAAAAAGAGACCCAGTACTTC.

The rearrangement links TRBV14 to TRBJ2-2; no clear D gene. Germline-derived CDR1 and CDR2 are SGHDN and FVKESK. Trimming took off 1 base at V and 6 bases at J, with 9 bases between the two ends. This CDR3 has 14 amino acids. CDR3 bases: TGTGCCAGCAGCCAAGCCCTATACCCCGGGGAGCTGTTTTTT. This codes for CASSQALYPGELFF.

The V gene is TRBV6-5, the J gene TRBJ2-4; D call uncertain. The V gene lost 6 bases and the J gene lost 8 bases, with 14 bases spanning the gap. Germline loops: CDR1 MNHEY, CDR2 SVGAGI. The CDR3 length is 13 residues. The CDR3 here is CASSPQSGDIQYF. The DNA for the CDR3 is TGTGCCAGCAGCCCTCAGTCAGGAGACATTCAGTACTTC.

The chain recombines TRBV11-2 with TRBJ1-1, with no clear D. The V and J ends lost 3 bases and 0 bases respectively, with 14 bases between them. Germline V gene sequence: CDR1 SGHAT, CDR2 FQNNGV. There are 16 residues in the CDR3. CDR3 DNA: TGTGCCAGCAGCTTCAGTTTGACAAACATGAACACTGAAGCTTTCTTT. Protein product: CASSFSLTNMNTEAFF.

This chain links TRBV29-1 with TRBJ2-6; maybe TRBD2 (5 bases). Trimming removed 5 bases from V and 4 bases from J, with 18 bases in between. This CDR3 is built from 16 residues. CDR1 and CDR2 from the germline V gene are SQVTM and ANQGSEA. CDR3 sequence (DNA): TGCAGCGTTCGGAGAACCGAGGGCCCCGGGGCCAACGTCCTGACTTTC. Translated, it gives CSVRRTEGPGANVLTF.